This TCR beta chain was captured by sequencing in a study of Graves' ophthalmopathy and Graves' hyperthyroidism. Clinical symptoms, serum thyroxine, TRAb, thyroid ultrasound and orbital computed tomography formed the basis of diagnosis. Germline CDR1 reads SGHTA; CDR2 reads FQGNSA. V was trimmed by 5 bases and J by 3 bases, leaving 14 bases between them. The CDR3 runs to 14 residues. Study observations and caveats: The model reached 65% to 71% sensitivity and about 73% specificity for predicting ophthalmopathy progression. Most expanded clonotypes in thyroid above 0.001 frequency also showed up in blood.

This clonotype came up many times. Antigen specificity is unknown. RNA transcripts provided the template for amplifying TCR beta CDR3 regions. HTBI primers served in a first-round RT-PCR, which a second-round multiplex PCR followed. TCRdb itself ran the multiplex PCR reads through MiXCR, one entry per CDR3 protein. The table lists 350,000 to 400,000 distinct CDR3 sequences, about a sixth of them singletons. The sample comprised peripheral blood. This clonotype was obtained from a woman aged 18-29 years with Graves' ophthalmopathy. The gene calls are TRBV7-2 and TRBJ2-7; no clear D. CDR3 region: CASSPQRAIYEQYF. The CDR3 DNA reads TGTGCCAGCAGCCCTCAAAGGGCCATCTACGAGCAGTACTTC.